This T cell receptor (beta chain) was retrieved from a study of blood T cell repertoires in COVID-19. Sequencing used immunoSEQ multiplex PCR; TCRdb keeps in-frame clones, though not all of them. The sample contains approximately 250,000 clones, roughly 86% of which appear only once. Trimming at V came to 4 bases and at J to 3 bases, leaving 6 bases not matched to a gene. Germline values: CDR1 LNHDA, CDR2 SQIVND (reference sequence). CDR3 length: 14 residues. This TCR came from a man in his forties with active or convalescent COVID-19. Specimen: peripheral blood. This chain joins TRBV19 and TRBJ2-7, with 7 bases identical to TRBD1. CDR3 in DNA: TGTGCCAGTAGTAAACGACAGGGAAGCTACGAGCAGTACTTC. Translated: CASSKRQGSYEQYF. Together with reference TRBV19 and TRBJ2-7, the CDR3 gives the full variable domain: DGGITQSPKYLFRKEGQNVTLSCEQNLNHDAMYWYRQDPGQGLRLIYYSQIVNDFQKGDIAEGYSVSREKKESFPLTVTSAQKNPTAFYLCASSKRQGSYEQYFGPGTRLTVT.